This TCR beta chain was profiled in a study of T cell changes during pregnancy in multiple sclerosis. Data came from immunoSEQ multiplex PCR; TCRdb stores just in-frame clones and leaves some out. The sample has about 40,000 clones; 80% to 90% are singletons. The CDR3 contains 16 residues. Germline V gene lookup returns CDR1 LGHNA and CDR2 YNFKEQ. V trimming: 4 bases; J trimming: 1 base; junction bases outside the gene matches: 4. This TCR derives from a female donor in good health, enrolled as a control in a pregnancy study. The input for sequencing was peripheral blood, taken in the first trimester of pregnancy. The J gene is TRBJ2-1, the V gene TRBV4-2, with TRBD1 identical over 10 bases. Here the CDR3 DNA reads TGTGCCAGCAGCCTCACGGACAGGGGGTCCTACAATGAGCAGTTCTTC. Amino acid sequence: CASSLTDRGSYNEQFF.